This T cell receptor beta chain was recorded in a study of cytomegalovirus exposure and HLA in healthy donors. Study conclusions and caveats: It was in a later analysis that TCR association rates were seen to vary by HLA locus, highest for DRB1 and lowest for HLA-C.

In regard to this clone: The antigen is undetermined.

13 Jbeta primers and 60 Vbeta primers were used for the PCR. Clones were sequenced by immunoSEQ multiplex PCR, and TCRdb holds only the in-frame ones, with some missing. The data hold around 96,000 clones, with roughly 80% observed a single time. Germline-derived CDR1 and CDR2 are SGHNT and YYREEE (reference sequence). This CDR3 has 13 residues. Trimming removed 0 bases from V and 4 bases from J, with 6 bases in between. Material for sequencing was PBMCs. This clonotype originated in a man aged 25 to 40 in good health and CMV-seropositive. The rearrangement links TRBV5-4 to TRBJ2-3; no definite D call. The CDR3, as DNA: TGTGCCAGCAGCTTGGGCCAGGCAGATACGCAGTATTTT. The encoded protein is CASSLGQADTQYF.